The 17 T cell receptor beta chains in this list originate from one sample, sequenced in a study of shared clonotypes between healthy human individuals. TCRdb's copy holds only in-frame clones and misses some; the assay was immunoSEQ multiplex PCR. This sample yields about 680,000 clones, of which 55% to 85% are seen a single time; 1.5% to 2% belongs to the top ten. Material: memory CD4+ T cells sorted from blood. Documented subset: CD45RA-negative fraction. The receptors here all came from a woman aged 30 to 39 in good health.

CDR3 DNA: TGCGCCAGCAGCCCTGGGACAGGGAGGAATGGCTACACCTTC. Amino acid sequence: CASSPGTGRNGYTF. The chain combines TRBV5-1 with TRBJ1-2; 9 nucleotides agree with TRBD1. Germline values: CDR1 SGHRS, CDR2 YFSETQ. This CDR3 spans 14 amino acids. V trimming: 4 bases; J trimming: 6 bases; junction bases outside the gene matches: 7. Using reference TRBV5-1 and TRBJ1-2 for the parts outside the CDR3, the full variable domain is KAGVTQTPRYLIKTRGQQVTLSCSPISGHRSVSWYQQTPGQGLQFLFEYFSETQRNKGNFPGRFSGRQFSNSRSEMNVSTLELGDSALYLCASSPGTGRNGYTFGSGTRLTVV.

This chain links TRBV5-1 with TRBJ1-2, with 7 nucleotides matching TRBD1. J gave up 8 bases and V 3 bases, and 10 bases lay outside the gene matches. CDR1 is SGHRS, CDR2 YFSETQ, per germline. The CDR3 is made up of 14 amino acids. The CDR3 region is CASSSSGTASGYTF. For the CDR3, the DNA is TGCGCCAGCAGCTCGTCCGGGACAGCTAGCGGCTACACCTTC. The variable domain in full, with the rest retrieved from reference TRBV5-1 and TRBJ1-2, is KAGVTQTPRYLIKTRGQQVTLSCSPISGHRSVSWYQQTPGQGLQFLFEYFSETQRNKGNFPGRFSGRQFSNSRSEMNVSTLELGDSALYLCASSSSGTASGYTFGSGTRLTVV.

J is TRBJ1-5 and V is TRBV28, with no clear D. The CDR3 contains 15 residues. Trimming left V 4 bases short and J 9 bases short, with 19 bases between. CDR1 is MDHEN and CDR2 is SYDVKM in the germline V gene. CDR3 nucleotide sequence: TGTGCCAGCAGTTCCGCGCAGGCCGAAATAGCGCCCCAGCATTTT. This sequence encodes CASSSAQAEIAPQHF.

V usage is TRBV5-1 and J usage is TRBJ2-5, with D possibly being TRBD2 (6 bases). In germline, CDR1 is SGHRS, CDR2 YFSETQ. CDR3 length equals 14 residues. V was clipped by 0 bases and J by 0 bases, with 6 bases between them. CDR3 DNA: TGCGCCAGCAGCTTGGGGGACTACCAAGAGACCCAGTACTTC. Its translation is CASSLGDYQETQYF.

This sequence joins TRBV28 and TRBJ2-7; D is possibly TRBD1 (5 bases). CDR3 length: 14 residues. CDR1 and CDR2 (germline): MDHEN, SYDVKM. Trimming shortened V by 1 base and J by 2 bases, and 9 bases separated the two germline ends. The CDR3 region has the DNA TGTGCCAGCAGTTTATTCCAGGGTACCTACGAGCAGTACTTC. Protein sequence: CASSLFQGTYEQYF.

The chain has TRBV18 and TRBJ2-1; a possible D gene is TRBD1 (6 bases). V lost 6 bases to trimming and J lost 7 bases, with 13 bases between them. Germline values: CDR1 KGHSH, CDR2 LQKENI. The CDR3 has 13 residues. CDR3 in DNA: TGTGCCAGCTCCCCCGGGCAGGGGAATGAGCAGTTCTTC. It translates to CASSPGQGNEQFF.

Note on this clone: This may arise from a read error, as a much more abundant clone is one base away. The same CDR3 is also encoded by other DNA sequences in this sample. The chain couples TRBV5-1 to TRBJ2-1, with D unresolved. V was cut by 4 bases and J by 0 bases, with 11 bases left in between. Germline CDR1 and CDR2: SGHRS and YFSETQ. The CDR3 covers 15 residues. DNA for the CDR3: TGCGCCAGCAGCCACGACTCGAGCTCCTACAATGAGCAGTTCTTC. Translated: CASSHDSSSYNEQFF.

The chain has TRBV6-6 and TRBJ1-4, with D possibly matching TRBD1 (6 bases). The CDR3 covers 13 residues. V lost 2 bases to trimming and J lost 8 bases, with 9 bases between them. CDR1 MNHNY and CDR2 SVGAGI come from the germline V gene (reference sequence). The CDR3 DNA follows: TGTGCCAGCAGTTACCGGACAGAAGAAAAACTGTTTTTT. It is translated as CASSYRTEEKLFF.

Of note for this clone: The same CDR3 can be traced to other DNA sequences in this sample. V is TRBV30 and J is TRBJ1-2, with 8 positions matching TRBD1. The CDR3 sequence is 14 residues long. The trim removed 4 bases at V and 2 bases at J, leaving 6 bases unmatched. The V gene's germline CDR1 is GTSNPN and CDR2 SVGIG (reference sequence). The CDR3 spells CAWTPRGPNYGYTF. The DNA for the CDR3 is TGTGCCTGGACTCCCAGGGGGCCCAACTATGGCTACACCTTC.

The V call is TRBV28, the J call TRBJ2-2, with 14 bases fitting TRBD2. This CDR3 comprises 20 residues. The J segment lost 4 bases and the V segment lost 1 base, leaving 11 bases of the junction unmatched. Germline loops: CDR1 MDHEN, CDR2 SYDVKM. In DNA form, the CDR3 reads TGTGCCAGCAGTTTATCCGGGACTAGCGGGAGTGCGGGCAGCACCGGGGAGCTGTTTTTT. Translation: CASSLSGTSGSAGSTGELFF.

Note on this clone: This may come from a read error, since a much larger clone is one base off. The same CDR3 is also encoded by other DNA sequences in this sample. The J gene is TRBJ1-2, the V gene TRBV30; D gene ambiguous. CDR1 is GTSNPN, CDR2 SVGIG, per germline (reference sequence). CDR3 length equals 13 residues. V was shortened by 0 bases and J by 7 bases, with 12 bases between the two germline ends. The CDR3 DNA follows: TGTGCCTGGAGTGTAACCGGGAGTGGTGGCTACACCTTC. Protein product: CAWSVTGSGGYTF.

The rearrangement joins TRBV28 to TRBJ2-1, with 13 bases lining up with TRBD2. The CDR3 length is 14 residues. J lost 9 bases, V lost 5 bases, and 4 bases had no gene match. The germline gives CDR1 MDHEN, CDR2 SYDVKM. The CDR3 DNA reads as TGTGCCAGCAGTGGACTAGCGGGAGATTCTGAGCAGTTCTTC. The encoded protein is CASSGLAGDSEQFF.

The CDR3 here is CASLYFRGRGGTGELFF. CDR3 sequence (DNA): TGTGCCAGCTTATATTTCAGGGGGCGCGGGGGCACCGGGGAGCTGTTTTTT. This chain connects TRBV28 to TRBJ2-2, with TRBD1 as a possible D gene (8 bases). This CDR3 is 17 amino acids long. The V end lost 8 bases, the J end lost 4 bases, and 23 bases lay between the germline ends. CDR1 is MDHEN, CDR2 SYDVKM, per germline.

The rearrangement joins TRBV7-8 to TRBJ2-5; D not resolved. Germline CDR1 reads SGHVS; CDR2 reads FQNEAQ. The CDR3 spans 11 residues. Between the trimmed V and J ends, which lost 5 bases and 6 bases, there was a span of 7 bases. CDR3 DNA sequence: TGTGCCAGCAGCCTCTCCCAGACCCAGTACTTC. This translates into CASSLSQTQYF. The variable domain in full, completed from reference TRBV7-8 and TRBJ2-5, reads GAGVSQSPRYKVAKRGQDVALRCDPISGHVSLFWYQQALGQGPEFLTYFQNEAQLDKSGLPSDRFFAERPEGSVSTLKIQRTQQEDSAVYLCASSLSQTQYFGPGTRLLVL.

This clone was counted between two and nine times. DNA for the CDR3: TGTGCCAGTAGTCTGGGACAGGGGAACGGTCAGCCCCAGCATTTT. It codes for CASSLGQGNGQPQHF. V usage is TRBV19 and J usage is TRBJ1-5; 10 bases fit TRBD1. Germline CDR1 is LNHDA and CDR2 is SQIVND (reference sequence). V trimming: 5 bases; J trimming: 6 bases; junction bases outside the gene matches: 7. The CDR3 has 15 amino acids.

This clone was recorded only once. J is TRBJ2-2 and V is TRBV19; 8 bases match TRBD1. The CDR3 is made up of 15 amino acids. CDR1 and CDR2 (germline): LNHDA, SQIVND (reference sequence). V was pared by 8 bases and J by 1 base, with 6 bases of the junction left unmatched. CDR3 DNA sequence: TGTGCCAGTCTCACCGGGACAGGGAACACCGGGGAGCTGTTTTTT. Translation: CASLTGTGNTGELFF.

On this clone: A much larger clone lies one base from this, so it may be a read error. V and J are TRBV14 and TRBJ2-7; TRBD2 matches 12 bases. The CDR3 covers 14 residues. The V segment lost 6 bases and the J segment 4 bases; nucleotides outside the gene matches: 4. Germline V gene data show CDR1 as SGHDN and CDR2 as FVKESK. In nucleotides, the CDR3 is TGTGCCAGCAGGCGGACTAGCGGGAATTACGAGCAGTACTTC. Translation gives CASRRTSGNYEQYF.